The rows below give T cell receptor beta chains drawn from one sample of a study of molecular identifiers for immune sequencing clone quantification. TCRdb itself ran the PCR reads through MiXCR, one entry per CDR3 protein. The profile shows 460,000 or so distinct CDR3 sequences, about 26% of them singletons. The source material was naive CD8+ T cells from blood, with Jurkat cell RNA spiked in. All receptors derive from a human donor in good health. Some libraries in this study had Jurkat cell RNA spiked in. CDR3s include the opening cysteine and the closing phenylalanine or tryptophan. The D gene is left open where the match is weak. Not all rows give a size; the values are once, few, many and, for expanded clones, a class.

clone_size	v_call	j_call	d_call	cdr3_aa	cdr3_nt
few	TRBV27	TRBJ2-3	NA	CASSFRSSVDTQYF	TGTGCCAGCAGTTTCCGGTCTAGTGTGGATACGCAGTATTTT
NA	TRBV28	TRBJ2-5	TRBD2	CASSSPMREGETQYF	TGTGCCAGCAGTAGCCCGATGCGGGAGGGGGAGACCCAGTACTTC
many	TRBV6-2/TRBV6-3	TRBJ2-3	TRBD2	CASSYGELAGVTDTQYF	TGTGCCAGCAGTTACGGAGAACTAGCGGGAGTCACAGATACGCAGTATTTT
many	TRBV6-2/TRBV6-3	TRBJ1-5	NA	CASSYSRVQPQHF	TGTGCCAGCAGTTACTCGAGAGTTCAGCCCCAGCATTTT
NA	TRBV7-9	TRBJ1-1	NA	CASSLAFGGRTEAFF	TGTGCCAGCAGCTTAGCGTTCGGAGGGAGGACTGAAGCTTTCTTT
few	TRBV20-1	TRBJ1-6	NA	CSAREGTGGSPLHF	TGCAGTGCTAGAGAGGGGACTGGCGGTTCACCCCTCCACTTT
NA	TRBV19	TRBJ2-7	NA	CASSIQGDVYEQYF	TGTGCCAGTAGTATTCAGGGCGACGTCTACGAGCAGTACTTC
few	TRBV6-5	TRBJ1-5	TRBD1	CASSNTGERAQPQHF	TGTGCCAGCTCTAATACAGGGGAGCGGGCTCAGCCCCAGCATTTT
many	TRBV20-1	TRBJ2-7	NA	CSARTSGNLYEQYF	TGCAGTGCCAGGACATCGGGGAACCTCTACGAGCAGTACTTC
NA	TRBV7-9	TRBJ2-5	TRBD2	CASSLGLAGVTQETQYF	TGTGCCAGCAGCCTTGGACTAGCGGGGGTTACCCAAGAGACCCAGTACTTC
NA	TRBV7-9	TRBJ2-7	NA	CASSLVPGNSYEQYF	TGTGCCAGCAGCTTAGTACCAGGGAACTCTTACGAGCAGTACTTC
few	TRBV28	TRBJ1-1	NA	CASSRDLTEAFF	TGTGCCAGCTCCCGTGACCTCACTGAAGCTTTCTTT
many	TRBV29-1	TRBJ2-5	TRBD2	CSVVGLAGDPARMETQYF	TGCAGCGTTGTTGGACTAGCGGGAGATCCCGCGAGGATGGAGACCCAGTACTTC
few	TRBV25-1	TRBJ2-7	NA	CASSRNGGFHEQYF	TGTGCCAGCAGCAGAAACGGGGGTTTCCACGAGCAGTACTTC
NA	TRBV12-3/TRBV12-4	TRBJ2-3	TRBD1	CASSLTGTPDTQYF	TGTGCCAGCAGCTTGACAGGGACCCCAGATACGCAGTATTTT
many	TRBV7-9	TRBJ2-2	NA	CASPHTGELFF	TGTGCCAGCCCCCACACCGGGGAGCTGTTTTTT
few	TRBV6-2/TRBV6-3	TRBJ2-1	NA	CASGRGVYNEQFF	TGTGCCAGCGGTAGGGGCGTCTACAATGAGCAGTTCTTC
few	TRBV9	TRBJ2-3	NA	CASSVDQVVPTDTQYF	TGTGCCAGCAGCGTAGACCAGGTCGTCCCCACAGATACGCAGTATTTT
many	TRBV5-5	TRBJ2-3	NA	CASSLEGPYPDTQYF	TGTGCCAGCAGCTTGGAGGGGCCGTATCCAGATACGCAGTATTTT
NA	TRBV20-1	TRBJ2-7	TRBD2	CSAKSGTSAPYEQYF	TGCAGTGCTAAATCCGGGACTAGCGCCCCATACGAGCAGTACTTC
NA	TRBV6-2/TRBV6-3	TRBJ2-1	TRBD1	CASSPGQAIYEQFF	TGTGCCAGCAGTCCTGGACAGGCAATCTACGAGCAGTTCTTC
NA	TRBV27	TRBJ2-2	TRBD2	CASTGSGGRYTGELFF	TGTGCCAGCACGGGTAGCGGGGGGCGATACACCGGGGAGCTGTTTTTT
many	TRBV9	TRBJ2-3	NA	CASSALGTDTQYF	TGTGCCAGCAGCGCCCTAGGCACAGATACGCAGTATTTT
many	TRBV14	TRBJ2-3	TRBD1	CASSDRDRLFPQYF	TGTGCCAGCAGCGACCGGGACAGGTTGTTCCCGCAGTATTTT
NA	TRBV27	TRBJ2-7	NA	CASGPGRGKGSYEQYF	TGTGCCAGCGGGCCTGGTCGCGGGAAGGGCTCCTACGAGCAGTACTTC
many	TRBV4-3	TRBJ2-1	NA	CASSQDTMLSSYNEQFF	TGCGCCAGCAGCCAAGATACGATGCTTAGCTCCTACAATGAGCAGTTCTTC
few	TRBV28	TRBJ1-1	NA	CASSFRLLNTEAFF	TGTGCCAGCAGTTTTCGGCTACTGAACACTGAAGCTTTCTTT
NA	TRBV27	TRBJ2-7	NA	CATRPGGGEQNF	TGTGCCACCAGGCCAGGGGGGGGCGAGCAGAACTTC
many	TRBV19	TRBJ1-5	NA	CASSIVGLSNQPQHF	TGTGCCAGTAGTATAGTAGGATTATCGAATCAGCCCCAGCATTTT
NA	TRBV7-9	TRBJ2-7	TRBD2	CASSSKGTSGKSYEQYF	TGTGCCAGCAGCTCGAAGGGGACTAGCGGTAAATCCTACGAGCAGTACTTC
few	TRBV27	TRBJ2-5	NA	CASSLSPRRQETQYF	TGTGCCAGCAGTTTATCACCTCGACGGCAAGAGACCCAGTACTTC
NA	TRBV19	TRBJ2-1	NA	CASSIGHGNEQFF	TGTGCCAGTAGTATTGGACACGGCAATGAGCAGTTCTTC
NA	TRBV11-2	TRBJ2-7	NA	CASSSRRTFDYEQYF	TGTGCCAGCAGCTCTCGTCGGACATTCGACTACGAGCAGTACTTC
many	TRBV9	TRBJ2-1	TRBD2	CASSSSGTDYNEQFF	TGTGCCAGCAGCTCTAGCGGGACAGATTACAATGAGCAGTTCTTC
many	TRBV12-3/TRBV12-4	TRBJ2-3	TRBD1	CASGTDRAFTDTQYF	TGTGCCAGCGGTACTGACAGGGCGTTCACAGATACGCAGTATTTT
NA	TRBV21-1	TRBJ2-1	NA	CASRQGGGRAGFF	TGTGCCAGCCGCCAAGGGGGCGGGAGGGCCGGGTTCTTC
NA	TRBV20-1	TRBJ2-7	TRBD1	CSASGVGTGVTSSYEQYF	TGCAGTGCTAGCGGGGTAGGGACAGGGGTTACGAGCTCCTACGAGCAGTACTTC
NA	TRBV21-1	TRBJ2-7	NA	CASSKALYAGSYEQYF	TGTGCCAGCAGCAAAGCGTTGTATGCAGGGTCCTACGAGCAGTACTTC
NA	TRBV12-5	TRBJ2-3	TRBD2	CASGSLGRGSTDTQYF	TGTGCTAGTGGTTCCCTCGGGAGGGGAAGCACAGATACGCAGTATTTT
many	TRBV6-5	TRBJ2-7	NA	CASSYSTGIAYEQYF	TGTGCCAGCAGTTACTCTACGGGAATTGCCTACGAGCAGTACTTC
few	TRBV7-2	TRBJ2-7	TRBD2	CASSFLAGSKKEQYF	TGTGCCAGCAGCTTCCTAGCGGGATCAAAAAAGGAGCAGTACTTC
few	TRBV29-1	TRBJ2-1	NA	CSVDGLLGDEQFF	TGCAGCGTTGACGGATTATTGGGCGATGAGCAGTTCTTC
few	TRBV12-3/TRBV12-4	TRBJ2-4	TRBD2	CASNFNSGGVAKNIQYF	TGTGCCAGCAATTTCAATAGCGGGGGAGTAGCCAAAAACATTCAGTACTTC
few	TRBV20-1	TRBJ1-3	NA	CSARDLGVASGNTIYF	TGCAGTGCTAGAGATCTCGGGGTGGCCTCTGGAAACACCATATATTTT
many	TRBV29-1	TRBJ1-2	NA	CSVIGVEGTYGYTF	TGCAGCGTTATAGGAGTCGAAGGTACTTATGGCTACACCTTC
NA	TRBV2	TRBJ2-5	TRBD1	CASSEARGQGEETQYF	TGTGCCAGCAGTGAAGCTCGCGGACAGGGGGAAGAGACCCAGTACTTC
NA	TRBV2	TRBJ2-1	NA	CASSPGPHNEQFF	TGTGCCAGCAGTCCGGGACCCCACAATGAGCAGTTCTTC
many	TRBV28	TRBJ2-5	NA	CASRGQIAGATETQYF	TGTGCCAGCAGGGGACAGATTGCGGGGGCCACCGAGACCCAGTACTTC
few	TRBV7-9	TRBJ2-2	NA	CASSHRDGLNTGELFF	TGTGCCAGCAGCCACCGGGACGGCTTGAACACCGGGGAGCTGTTTTTT
NA	TRBV5-4	TRBJ2-4	NA	CASSSGGNIQYF	TGTGCCAGCAGCAGCGGTGGAAACATTCAGTACTTC
NA	TRBV25-1	TRBJ2-5	NA	CASSELSGGETQYF	TGTGCCAGCAGTGAATTAAGCGGCGGGGAGACCCAGTACTTC
few	TRBV2	TRBJ2-7	TRBD2	CASGTSGESCEQYF	TGTGCCAGCGGTACTAGCGGGGAATCCTGCGAGCAGTACTTC
many	TRBV2	TRBJ1-5	NA	CASSGVGPQHF	TGTGCCAGCAGTGGGGTAGGACCCCAGCATTTT
many	TRBV20-1	TRBJ1-1	NA	CSAKQGIAEAFF	TGCAGTGCCAAGCAGGGAATAGCTGAAGCTTTCTTT
few	TRBV19	TRBJ1-1	NA	CASSGGHTEAFF	TGTGCCAGCTCCGGGGGACACACTGAAGCTTTCTTT
many	TRBV28	TRBJ2-5	NA	CASSDPNQETQYF	TGTGCCAGCAGTGACCCAAACCAAGAGACCCAGTACTTC
NA	TRBV15	TRBJ2-7	NA	CATSHGTSYEQYF	TGTGCCACCTCTCACGGGACGTCCTACGAGCAGTACTTC